This TCR beta chain was sequenced for a study of T cell repertoires in cytomegalovirus infection. Study-level information: Signatures in public TCR beta sequences pointed to both CMV infection and matching HLA type.

This clonotype was counted ten times or more. Its antigen remains unknown. Study-level findings and limits: HLA-C-restricted CMV clonotypes gave the most frequent clonotype in two of eight donors. The cumulative frequency of public TCR beta families identified carriers of CMV plus the relevant HLA.

TCRdb ran MiXCR on the reads and lists one entry per CDR3 protein. The table shows some 150,000 distinct CDR3 sequences, with 23% occurring only once. The CDR3 runs 14 residues. Trimming removed 1 base from V and 5 bases from J, with 11 bases in between. Germline values: CDR1 SGHVS, CDR2 FQNEAQ. This receptor was taken from a human donor in good health (CMV status not recorded). Some clones in this sample may be carry-over from other donors' samples. Sequenced: PBMCs. The V gene is TRBV7-8, the J gene TRBJ2-5, with D possibly being TRBD1 or TRBD2 (5 bases each). CDR3 in DNA: TGTGCCAGCAGCTTAGGAGGGGCCAGGGAGACCCAGTACTTC. This translates into CASSLGGARETQYF.